This T cell receptor beta chain was documented in a study of cytomegalovirus exposure and HLA in healthy donors. Notes on the study in general: High specificity and sensitivity for cytomegalovirus status were reported for the classifier. It was reported that TCR beta sequences correctly inferred the HLA-A and HLA-B alleles for most subjects.

PCR involved 60 Vbeta and 13 Jbeta primers. Sequencing was performed with immunoSEQ multiplex PCR; in TCRdb, only in-frame clones are kept and a portion is missing. Of 110,000 to 150,000 clones in the sample, over 70% are singletons; the top ten hold less than 3.5%. A remark on this clone: The target antigen is unknown.

The sample was PBMCs. The TCR was taken from a male donor in good health and CMV-seronegative.

The CDR3 region has the DNA TGTGCCAGCAGTGATCTTACAGGGCGTCTAATTGAAAAACTGTTTTTT. Protein product: CASSDLTGRLIEKLFF. The rearrangement links TRBV25-1 to TRBJ1-4, with D maybe TRBD1 (6 bases). V shed 3 bases and J shed 7 bases, with 18 bases lying between them. Germline V gene lookup returns CDR1 MGHDK and CDR2 SYGVNS. The CDR3 totals 16 residues.